The present entry profiles one TCR beta chain with its context. TCR beta from blood CD8+ and CD4+ T cells was sequenced. The authors negatively isolated CD8+ and CD4+ T cells and FACS-enriched TEMRA cells. Reverse transcription of roughly 0.5 to 1 ug RNA used random hexamers. The method of amplification for TCR beta CDR3 was immunoSEQ multiplex PCR, covering 54 Vbeta and 13 Jbeta. MiXCR was run by TCRdb on the immunoSEQ multiplex PCR reads, yielding one entry per CDR3 protein. The table shows more than 95,000 distinct CDR3 sequences, with about 92% occurring only once. This sample stems from a study of CD8 T cells in Susac syndrome. The CDR3 is 13 residues long. CDR1 and CDR2 (germline): MDHEN, SYDVKM. V was pared by 7 bases and J by 5 bases, with 14 bases between.

The receptor was derived from a human donor with multiple sclerosis. Input material: CD4+ T cells from PBMCs. The chain combines TRBV28 with TRBJ2-5; perhaps TRBD2 as D (7 bases). The CDR3 nucleotides are TGTGCCAGCAACCCGGGGGGCCGGGAGACCCAGTACTTC. This translates into CASNPGGRETQYF.